These T cell receptor beta chains were read from a single sample in a study of cytomegalovirus exposure and HLA in healthy donors. Clones were sequenced by immunoSEQ multiplex PCR, and TCRdb holds only the in-frame ones, with some missing. Seen here are 200,000 or so clones, roughly 74% observed once, and the top ten hold around 5.9%. Sequencing was done on a sample of PBMCs. The receptor source for this set is a woman in her thirties in good health and CMV-seropositive. CDR3s include the opening cysteine and the closing phenylalanine or tryptophan. A D gene is named only where the DNA matches it firmly. The size of a clone is reported for some rows only, either as once, few or many, or as a class for expanded clones.

V	J	D	size	DNA	CDR3
TRBV7-6	TRBJ2-5	NA	NA	TGTGCCAGCAGCTTACCGGGCAGGGGGGCGGCTGGACAAGAGACCCAGTACTTC	CASSLPGRGAAGQETQYF
TRBV5-8	TRBJ2-7	TRBD2	few	TGTGCCAGCAGCTTGGAGGGAGGGAAAGACGAGCAGTACTTC	CASSLEGGKDEQYF
TRBV15	TRBJ1-4	NA	NA	TGTGCCACCAACCGGCAGGCGGGAGAAAAACTGTTTTTT	CATNRQAGEKLFF
TRBV7-3	TRBJ2-3	NA	few	TGTGCCAGCAGCCAAACTGTTTCGAGGACAGATACGCAGTATTTT	CASSQTVSRTDTQYF
TRBV9	TRBJ2-5	TRBD2	NA	TGTGCCAGCAGCGTAGATAGCGGGGCGGCGGAGACCCAGTACTTC	CASSVDSGAAETQYF
TRBV9	TRBJ2-3	TRBD2	NA	TGTGCCAGCAACCTAGCGGGGGGCACAGATACGCAGTATTTT	CASNLAGGTDTQYF
TRBV2	TRBJ1-4	NA	NA	TGTGCCAGCACACGGGGGAATGAAAAACTGTTTTTT	CASTRGNEKLFF
TRBV9	TRBJ1-6	NA	few	TGTGCCAGCAGCGTGACAGGTCGCAATTCACCCCTCCACTTT	CASSVTGRNSPLHF
TRBV10-2	TRBJ2-7	TRBD2	NA	TGCGCCAGCTCCCTTTCTGGGGGAGTAGCGGGCGAGCAGTACTTC	CASSLSGGVAGEQYF
TRBV18	TRBJ2-5	NA	NA	TGTGCCAGCTCACCACCGATTAGCAGCCAAGAGACCCAGTACTTC	CASSPPISSQETQYF
TRBV28	TRBJ2-7	TRBD2	NA	TGTGCCAGCAGACCAACTAGCGGGAGTCAATACGAGCAGTACTTC	CASRPTSGSQYEQYF
TRBV18	TRBJ1-1	TRBD1	NA	TGTGCCAGCTGTCAGGGGGCCACTGGGGACACTGAAGCTTTCTTT	CASCQGATGDTEAFF
TRBV5-1	TRBJ2-3	TRBD2	NA	TGCGCCAGCAGCCTGCGGGAGGGCCGTTGGGAAGGAACGCAGTATTTT	CASSLREGRWEGTQYF
TRBV5-1	TRBJ2-1	NA	once	TGCGCCAGCAGCTCTCTACGGGACATCTCCTACAATGAGCAGTTCTTC	CASSSLRDISYNEQFF
TRBV19	TRBJ2-3	NA	once	TGTGCCAGTAGTATGGACCTGGGGGCCTCAAATACGCAGTATTTT	CASSMDLGASNTQYF
TRBV6-4	TRBJ2-7	NA	NA	TGTGCCAGCAGACCTCGAACCCCCTTGGGGGGTCCCTACGAGCAGTACTTC	CASRPRTPLGGPYEQYF
TRBV5-1	TRBJ2-3	NA	once	TGCGCCAGCAGCTGGGAGGCGGGGGCCTCCACAGATACGCAGTATTTT	CASSWEAGASTDTQYF
TRBV20-1	TRBJ1-1	NA	once	TGCAGTGCTAGAGATATCACTGAAGCTTTCTTC	CSARDITEAFF
TRBV29-1	TRBJ1-1	NA	NA	TGCAGCGTTGAAAGGGGCATGAACACTGAAGCTTTCTTT	CSVERGMNTEAFF
TRBV28	TRBJ1-5	TRBD1	once	TGTGCCAGCAGTTTTAATGTGGCAGGGGGGCCACAGCCCCAGCATTTT	CASSFNVAGGPQPQHF
TRBV6-1	TRBJ1-1	NA	NA	TGTGCCAGCAGCCGGGAATCCTGGTACACTGAAGCTTTCTTT	CASSRESWYTEAFF
TRBV2	TRBJ2-7	NA	NA	TGTGCCACCGGGGACTCCTACGAGCAGTACTTC	CATGDSYEQYF
TRBV2	TRBJ2-3	TRBD1	NA	TGTGCCAGCGCCGGACAGGGGGCCCCTAGCACAGATACGCAGTATTTT	CASAGQGAPSTDTQYF
TRBV27	TRBJ2-1	NA	NA	TGTGCCAGCAGAAGGGAGGGGGGCTACAATGAGCAGTTCTTC	CASRREGGYNEQFF
TRBV7-9	TRBJ2-7	NA	NA	TGTGCCAGCAGGCCAACGACAGGATCCTACGAGCAGTACTTC	CASRPTTGSYEQYF
TRBV27	TRBJ1-1	NA	NA	TGTGCCAGCAGTTTGAGCGGGGCGAAGACTGAAGCTTTCTTT	CASSLSGAKTEAFF
TRBV4-1	TRBJ1-2	TRBD1	NA	TGCGCCAGCAGCCAAGTAACAGGGGCCCGCTATGGCTACACCTTC	CASSQVTGARYGYTF
TRBV7-6	TRBJ2-3	TRBD2	NA	TGTGCCAGCAGCTTAGTGGGGGGAGGGCCCACAGATACGCAGTATTTT	CASSLVGGGPTDTQYF
TRBV10-1	TRBJ1-6	TRBD1	NA	TGCGCCAGCAGTGAGTCGGGACAGATTACAAATTCACCCCTCCACTTT	CASSESGQITNSPLHF
TRBV18	TRBJ1-2	TRBD1	NA	TGTGCCAGCTCACCACCGCTTCCGGGACAGGGGCCAGGGGGCTACACCTTC	CASSPPLPGQGPGGYTF
TRBV10-2	TRBJ2-7	NA	NA	TGCGCCAGCAGGCAGACTGGCTACGAGCAGTACTTC	CASRQTGYEQYF
TRBV4-1	TRBJ1-2	NA	NA	TGCGCCAGCAGCCAAGTTAAGAGCGTCTATGGCTACACCTTC	CASSQVKSVYGYTF
TRBV19	TRBJ2-2	TRBD1	few	TGTGCCTCTAGGACAGGGGGTGCGACCGGGGAGCTGTTTTTT	CASRTGGATGELFF
TRBV5-1	TRBJ2-3	TRBD2	NA	TGCGCCAGCAGCTCAGCGGGTGGGCTAGCGGGCGATACGCAGTATTTT	CASSSAGGLAGDTQYF
TRBV4-3	TRBJ2-2	TRBD2	NA	TGCGCCAGCACCCACAGCGGCGGGAGGGACGCGAACACCGGGGAGCTGTTTTTT	CASTHSGGRDANTGELFF
TRBV7-6	TRBJ1-5	NA	few	TGTGCCAGCAGGAAACCTCCCCGGAACAGGGTTCAGCCCCAGCATTTT	CASRKPPRNRVQPQHF
TRBV7-9	TRBJ2-7	NA	NA	TGTGCCAGCAGCCAGTCCGCAGGACAGTCCTACGAGCAGTACTTC	CASSQSAGQSYEQYF
TRBV27	TRBJ2-7	NA	NA	TGTGCCAGCAGTCTACACGGTAGGGGCATCCCCTACGAGCAGTACTTC	CASSLHGRGIPYEQYF
TRBV4-3	TRBJ1-4	NA	NA	TGCGCCAGCAGCCAAGATAGCGGGGGTAATGAAAAACTGTTTTTT	CASSQDSGGNEKLFF
TRBV6-5	TRBJ2-7	TRBD1	NA	TGTGCCAGCAGTTCAAGGACAGGGCGGGAGCAGTACTTC	CASSSRTGREQYF
TRBV7-8	TRBJ1-2	NA	NA	TGTGCCAGCAGCTTAGCGCGGATAGGGGCTAACTATGGCTACACCTTC	CASSLARIGANYGYTF
TRBV6-5	TRBJ1-5	NA	NA	TGTGCCAGCAGTAGAGACAGGAGCAATCAGCCCCAGCATTTT	CASSRDRSNQPQHF
TRBV9	TRBJ2-3	TRBD2	NA	TGTGCCAGCAGCACGGGACTAGCAGCTAGCACAGATACGCAGTATTTT	CASSTGLAASTDTQYF
TRBV27	TRBJ1-5	NA	NA	TGTGCCAGCCGCCCGACAACCCATAGCAATCAGCCCCAGCATTTT	CASRPTTHSNQPQHF
TRBV27	TRBJ1-5	NA	NA	TGTGCCACGAGAGAAGGGACAAATCAGCCCCAGCATTTT	CATREGTNQPQHF
TRBV18	TRBJ2-7	NA	NA	TGTGCCAGCTCACACAACAGGGTTCGCGAGCAGTACTTC	CASSHNRVREQYF
TRBV6-1	TRBJ2-7	TRBD2	NA	TGTGCCAGCAGTGGACTAGCGGGGCCCTCCTACGAGCAGTACTTC	CASSGLAGPSYEQYF
TRBV20-1	TRBJ1-1	NA	NA	TGCAGTGTCCAGGGGAACACTGAAGCTTTCTTT	CSVQGNTEAFF
TRBV7-2	TRBJ2-7	TRBD2	NA	TGTGCCAGCAGCCCAGCTAGCGGGGGGTTGGCCTACGAGCAGTACTTC	CASSPASGGLAYEQYF
TRBV6-5	TRBJ1-1	NA	NA	TGTGCCAGCAGGCGCACAGGGTCGGACACTGAAGCTTTCTTT	CASRRTGSDTEAFF
TRBV6-5	TRBJ1-5	TRBD1	NA	TGTGCCAGCAGTGACAGGGGCAATCAGCCCCAGCATTTT	CASSDRGNQPQHF
TRBV5-1	TRBJ2-3	TRBD2	NA	TGCGCCAGCAGCTTGGTTCGAGCGGGGTACACAGATACGCAGTATTTT	CASSLVRAGYTDTQYF
TRBV6-5	TRBJ2-7	NA	few	TGTGCCAGCGGCTTCTACGAGCAGTACTTC	CASGFYEQYF
TRBV28	TRBJ2-1	NA	NA	TGTGCCAGCAGTTTAACACTCGGAGTCGATGAGCAGTTCTTC	CASSLTLGVDEQFF
TRBV10-3	TRBJ1-1	NA	NA	TGTGCCTCCTCCGGGGGAGTGCAAAGTGAAGCTTTCTTT	CASSGGVQSEAFF
TRBV27	TRBJ2-7	NA	NA	TGTGCCAGCAGCTCCCCGCGAGGGGACACCCCCTCCTACGAGCAGTACTTC	CASSSPRGDTPSYEQYF
TRBV5-6	TRBJ1-1	NA	few	TGTGCCAGCAGCTTGGGGTTTACAGAGACCCACAACACTGAAGCTTTCTTT	CASSLGFTETHNTEAFF
TRBV6-5	TRBJ2-1	TRBD1	NA	TGTGCCAGCTTTCGGACAGGGACCTACAATGAGCAGTTCTTC	CASFRTGTYNEQFF
TRBV19	TRBJ2-1	TRBD2	NA	TGTGCCAGTAAACCCGGGACTAGCGGGTACAATGAGCAGTTCTTC	CASKPGTSGYNEQFF
TRBV5-6	TRBJ2-5	TRBD1	NA	TGTGCCAGCAGCCCGTTGGGGACAGAGGTCGAGACCCAGTACTTC	CASSPLGTEVETQYF